This TCR beta chain was captured in a study of PD-1 blockade in classical Hodgkin lymphoma. Study observations and caveats: Sources of repertoire differences remain undefined, possibly disease activity or prior therapy. Relapsed/refractory patients reportedly had lower baseline diversity than newly diagnosed patients.

TCRdb keeps only in-frame clones here, not all; method: immunoSEQ multiplex PCR. The sample consists of approximately 70,000 clones, over 90% of them appearing once. Regarding time point: newly diagnosed, previously untreated cHL patient sample. Peripheral samples used as comparators were newly diagnosed, untreated classical Hodgkin lymphoma PBMCs. Regarding this clone: Its target is unknown.

The sample comprised peripheral blood mononuclear cells (PBMCs). This sequence originates from a human donor with classical Hodgkin lymphoma.

CDR3 protein: CASSFLAAGLNEQFF. Here the CDR3 DNA reads TGTGCCAGCAGCTTCCTAGCGGCGGGCCTGAATGAGCAGTTCTTC. The chain uses TRBV7-9 and TRBJ2-1, with TRBD2 matching 7 bases. The germline V gene has CDR1 SEHNR and CDR2 FQNEAQ (reference sequence). J lost 7 bases, V lost 3 bases, and 9 bases had no gene match. The CDR3 has 15 amino acids.